Listed below are T cell receptor beta chains from one sample, sequenced in a study of cytomegalovirus exposure and HLA in healthy donors. This table comes from immunoSEQ multiplex PCR, and its TCRdb copy is limited to in-frame clones, with some not included. The table has approximately 180,000 clones, approximately 80% seen once; the top ten hold roughly 5.2%. Specimen: PBMCs. These receptors were obtained from a man between 18 and 29 years old in good health and CMV-seronegative. CDR3s include the opening cysteine and the closing phenylalanine or tryptophan. A D gene is named only where the DNA matches it firmly. The size entry is marked missing in some rows and otherwise reads once, few, many or a size class.

clone size	V gene	D gene	J gene	CDR3 DNA	CDR3 protein
.	TRBV7-3	.	TRBJ2-2	TGTGCCAGCAGCCGGGAGTACCACACCGGGGAGCTGTTTTTT	CASSREYHTGELFF
.	TRBV29-1	TRBD1	TRBJ2-5	TGCAGCGTTGTCGGGACAGGGGTTGGGACCCAGTACTTC	CSVVGTGVGTQYF
.	TRBV29-1	.	TRBJ1-1	TGCAGCGTTTCGTTCATTGAGGGATATGAAGCTTTCTTT	CSVSFIEGYEAFF
few	TRBV15	.	TRBJ2-3	TGTGCCACCAGCAGCGTAGGGGCAGATACGCAGTATTTT	CATSSVGADTQYF
once	TRBV19	TRBD1	TRBJ1-5	TGTGCCAGTAGTATTGGGGACAGAGTAGGCAATCAGCCCCAGCATTTT	CASSIGDRVGNQPQHF
.	TRBV11-2	.	TRBJ2-1	TGTGCCAGCAGCCCACTCCTTTCCGTCTACAATGAGCAGTTCTTC	CASSPLLSVYNEQFF
.	TRBV5-5	TRBD2	TRBJ2-7	TGTGCCAGCAGTAACCCCCCGGGACTAGCGGGATACGAGCAGTACTTC	CASSNPPGLAGYEQYF
.	TRBV7-2	.	TRBJ2-7	TGTGCCAGCAGCTTAGTTAAGGGGAACTCCTACGAGCAGTACTTC	CASSLVKGNSYEQYF
.	TRBV30	.	TRBJ2-2	TGTGCCTGGAGAGTGACAGGGAACACCGGGGAGCTGTTTTTT	CAWRVTGNTGELFF
.	TRBV28	TRBD1	TRBJ1-5	TGTGCCAGCAGTTGGTTAGACAGGGATCAGCCCCAGCATTTT	CASSWLDRDQPQHF
.	TRBV2	.	TRBJ2-7	TGTGCCGCCGGAGAAGGGGGCGAGCAGTACTTC	CAAGEGGEQYF
.	TRBV6-1	TRBD2	TRBJ2-3	TGTGCCAGCAGTGACCGACTAGCGGCAGATACGCAGTATTTT	CASSDRLAADTQYF
.	TRBV6-5	TRBD1	TRBJ2-2	TGTGCCAGCAGTTACTTCGCCGGGACAGGGAGCGGGGAGCTGTTTTTT	CASSYFAGTGSGELFF
.	TRBV7-7	.	TRBJ1-6	TGTGCTAGCAGCTTAAAGACACAATTCTATAATTCACCCCTCCACTTT	CASSLKTQFYNSPLHF
.	TRBV27	.	TRBJ2-5	TGTGCCAGCAGTTTACACAGGGAACAAGAGACCCAGTACTTC	CASSLHREQETQYF
.	TRBV27	TRBD1	TRBJ1-2	TGTGCCAGCAGTTTCAGGACAGGGTCCTTTACCTTC	CASSFRTGSFTF
.	TRBV5-1	.	TRBJ2-3	TGCGCCAGCAGACCTCTTGCGGGACGTACAGATACGCAGTATTTT	CASRPLAGRTDTQYF
.	TRBV27	.	TRBJ1-1	TGTGCCAGCAGTTTTCAGGGTGGGACTGAAGCTTTCTTT	CASSFQGGTEAFF
.	TRBV7-2	TRBD2	TRBJ2-1	TGTGCCAGCAGCTTAACCGGTCCTGGCGGGAGCTACAATGAGCAGTTCTTC	CASSLTGPGGSYNEQFF
few	TRBV5-5	.	TRBJ2-7	TGTGCCAGCAGAAGGGGGGGGGCAGGCGAGCAGTACTTC	CASRRGGAGEQYF
.	TRBV30	TRBD1	TRBJ2-7	TGTGCCTCCCATCAGGGACAGGGGTCCCACGAGCAGTACTTC	CASHQGQGSHEQYF
.	TRBV7-8	TRBD2	TRBJ2-5	TGTGCCAGCGGCGCAGGGAGGGCTAGCGGGAAAGAGACCCAGTACTTC	CASGAGRASGKETQYF
few	TRBV5-6	.	TRBJ2-7	TGTGCCAGCAGGGGCAGGGTGGGCGAGCAGTACTTC	CASRGRVGEQYF
.	TRBV19	.	TRBJ2-7	TGTGCCAGTAGTGTACTCCGGCAGGGCGGGAACGAGCAGTACTTC	CASSVLRQGGNEQYF
.	TRBV4-1	TRBD2	TRBJ2-1	TGCGCCAGCACCTTTGCGGCGGGGGGGCCTTGGAATGAGCAGTTCTTC	CASTFAAGGPWNEQFF
.	TRBV29-1	TRBD1	TRBJ2-7	TGCAGCGTTGTCAGGGGGCCGAGCTCCTACGAGCAGTACTTC	CSVVRGPSSYEQYF
.	TRBV7-9	TRBD1	TRBJ1-2	TGTGCCAGCCTTGGGTGGACAGGGGACAATATTAACTATGGCTACACCTTC	CASLGWTGDNINYGYTF
.	TRBV5-1	.	TRBJ2-7	TGCGCCAGCAGCTTGGTTCGGATGAGGGTAAGCTCCGAGCAGTACTTC	CASSLVRMRVSSEQYF
.	TRBV5-1	TRBD2	TRBJ2-1	TGCGCCAGCAGCATTAGGACTAGCGGTCTCCACAATGAGCAGTTCTTC	CASSIRTSGLHNEQFF
few	TRBV7-8	.	TRBJ1-3	TGTGCCAGCAGCTTAGCACCCGGGACTGGAAACACCATATATTTT	CASSLAPGTGNTIYF
.	TRBV6-6	.	TRBJ1-1	TGTGCCAGCAAGGCTCGGGGGGGGAACACTGAAGCTTTCTTT	CASKARGGNTEAFF
once	TRBV7-8	.	TRBJ1-5	TGTGCCAGCAGCTTAGGCGGGGGTGGACAGCCCCAGCATTTT	CASSLGGGGQPQHF
.	TRBV5-1	.	TRBJ2-2	TGCGCCAGCAGCTTCCGGACAGCAAACACCGGGGAGCTGTTTTTT	CASSFRTANTGELFF
.	TRBV7-9	.	TRBJ1-5	TGTGCCAGCAGCCCGAGCAATCAGCCCCAGCATTTT	CASSPSNQPQHF
.	TRBV2	.	TRBJ2-3	TGTGCCAGCATGCGGGATACGCAGTATTTT	CASMRDTQYF